A selection of T cell receptor beta chains follows, all from one sample in a study of blood T cell repertoires in COVID-19. Measured with immunoSEQ multiplex PCR; TCRdb has only the in-frame clones, and not every one. The sample has about 440,000 clones; 80% to 95% are singletons. Material: PBMCs or T cells enriched from blood (not recorded which). The receptor source for this set is a man between 18 and 35 years old who had recovered from COVID-19. The CDR3 runs from the conserved cysteine through the conserved F or W.

V: TRBV11-3; CDR3: CASSFGQGAHTIYF
V: TRBV14; CDR3: CASSHGTGLTQHF
V: TRBV27; CDR3: CASSRFTSPDEQYF
V: TRBV4-1; CDR3: CASSQGGQVPSGANVLTF
V: TRBV5-1; CDR3: CASSLAEAGDTQYF
V: TRBV9; CDR3: CASSGGEANSNYGYTF
V: TRBV10-1; CDR3: CASSETGSEAFF
V: TRBV2; CDR3: CASKKVETEWPENGYTF
V: TRBV18; CDR3: CASSPLLDSRETQYF
V: TRBV12-5; CDR3: CASGSGFSNQPQHF
V: TRBV10-3; CDR3: CAIKLGSETQYF
V: TRBV28; CDR3: CASSLKGGLNGYTF
V: TRBV28; CDR3: CASRGGTYGYTF
V: TRBV3-1/TRBV3-2; CDR3: CASSQDLTSTGQPQHF
V: TRBV30; CDR3: CAWSPIAGFGEQFF
V: TRBV7-9; CDR3: CASSSRDTPSTDTQYF
V: TRBV2; CDR3: CASRRDRPNTIYF
V: TRBV11-3; CDR3: CASSNRDRGPGNTIYF
V: TRBV9; CDR3: CASSDRQGARNTIYF
V: TRBV5-1; CDR3: CASSPQELDTQYF
V: TRBV29-1; CDR3: CSVGRMGFQETQYF
V: TRBV7-9; CDR3: CASSLGAGITDTQYF
V: TRBV19; CDR3: CASRDIRSGANVLTF
V: TRBV3-1/TRBV3-2; CDR3: CASSQAETGAPSGNTIYF
V: TRBV2; CDR3: CASSLGTRGTYEQYF
V: TRBV7-9; CDR3: CASSYLAGTAGANVLTF
V: TRBV5-1; CDR3: CASRPSGTEPSPLHF
V: TRBV11-2; CDR3: CASSFGEGTQYF
V: TRBV28; CDR3: CASLSRDSYGYTF
V: TRBV14; CDR3: CASSQVTGRTEAFF
V: TRBV13; CDR3: CASSQGSGAGTEAFF
V: TRBV5-4; CDR3: CASSISGSSYEQYF
V: TRBV6-5; CDR3: CATSADNSNQPQHF
V: TRBV18; CDR3: CASSPRGQNTGELFF
V: TRBV29-1; CDR3: CSALREGSNYGYTF
V: TRBV19; CDR3: CASNRGRNTIYF
V: TRBV11-2; CDR3: CASSFARIKNIQYF
V: TRBV7-8; CDR3: CASSLGRVGTEAFF
V: TRBV18; CDR3: CASSPSSGSIFNEQFF
V: TRBV7-2; CDR3: CASSHLLRDINSPLHF
V: TRBV3-1/TRBV3-2; CDR3: CASSQAGLVYEQYF
V: TRBV5-1; CDR3: CASSPNGGQHQPQHF
V: TRBV5-8; CDR3: CASSRGLAMGDEQYF
V: TRBV15; CDR3: CATSRKGNNSPLHF
V: TRBV24-1; CDR3: CATSDPGQGGCRTQYF
V: TRBV7-9; CDR3: CASSPGDRGLSGYTF